This entry describes one TCR beta chain. Repertoires were generated with immunoSEQ multiplex PCR, while TCRdb's copy carries only in-frame clones and drops some. The table records about 140,000 clones, about nine tenths of them present only once. This sample was taken from a study of control samples from healthy donors and cancer patients. Germline values: CDR1 SGHRS, CDR2 YFSETQ. The CDR3 has 15 amino acids. With 5 bases removed from V and 7 bases from J, the gap between germline ends came to 18 bases. The sequencing input was blood. The chain has TRBV5-1 and TRBJ2-2; TRBD2 might be the D (5 bases). This TCR came from a man aged 25-45 years in good health. The CDR3 DNA reads TGCGCCAGCAGGCCCCGGGCTGAGGGAAACGGGGAGCTGTTTTTT. Amino acid sequence: CASRPRAEGNGELFF.